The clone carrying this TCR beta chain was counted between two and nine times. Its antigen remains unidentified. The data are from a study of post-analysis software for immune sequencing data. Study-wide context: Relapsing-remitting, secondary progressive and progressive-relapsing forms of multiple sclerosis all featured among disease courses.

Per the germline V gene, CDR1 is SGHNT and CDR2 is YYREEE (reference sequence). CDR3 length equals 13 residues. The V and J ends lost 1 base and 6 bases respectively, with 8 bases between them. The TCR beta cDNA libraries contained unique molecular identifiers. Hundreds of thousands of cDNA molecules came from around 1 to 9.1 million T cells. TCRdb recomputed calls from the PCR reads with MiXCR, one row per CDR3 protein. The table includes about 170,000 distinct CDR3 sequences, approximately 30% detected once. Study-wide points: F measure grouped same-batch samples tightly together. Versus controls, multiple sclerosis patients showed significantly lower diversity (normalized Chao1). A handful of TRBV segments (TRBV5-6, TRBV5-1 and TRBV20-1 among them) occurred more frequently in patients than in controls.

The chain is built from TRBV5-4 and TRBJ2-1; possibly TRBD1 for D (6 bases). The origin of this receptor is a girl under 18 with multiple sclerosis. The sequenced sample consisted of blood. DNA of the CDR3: TGTGCCAGCAGCTTGACAGGGAGCAATGAGCAGTTCTTC. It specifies CASSLTGSNEQFF.